Many counts were recorded for the clone carrying this T cell receptor (beta chain). This CDR3 has 11 residues. Trimming removed 4 bases at V and 11 bases at J, with 11 bases between. Per germline, CDR1 MNHEY and CDR2 SVGAGI. The authors ran a second PCR of about 7 to 12 cycles using a sample-barcoded 5' primer and a J-beta primer mix. TCRdb processed the 5' RACE reads anew with MiXCR; each CDR3 protein has one entry. The table records hundreds of thousands of distinct CDR3 sequences, roughly 44% of them present only once. The sample is drawn from a study of blood T cells in healthy people across ages.

Sequences were obtained from blood. The chain links TRBV6-5 to TRBJ2-5, with D unclear. The TCR originated in a man aged 60 to 75 in good health. CDR3 in DNA: TGTGCCAGCAGTTTGGACGGAGAGCAGTACTTC. Amino acid sequence: CASSLDGEQYF.